Listed below are T cell receptor beta chains from one sample, sequenced in a study of Graves' ophthalmopathy and Graves' hyperthyroidism. Each CDR3 protein is one row after TCRdb ran MiXCR on the multiplex PCR reads. Of roughly 700,000 distinct CDR3 sequences in the sample, 40% were seen once. Material for sequencing was peripheral blood. All receptors derive from an adult man with Graves' ophthalmopathy. Both conserved end residues are part of each CDR3. The D gene is left open where the match is weak. Only part of the rows carry a size: once, few, many, or a class if the clone is expanded.

J: TRBJ1-2
size: few
V: TRBV20-1
D: -
CDR3: CSARDGGGWDGYTF
DNA: TGCAGTGCTAGAGATGGGGGGGGGTGGGATGGCTACACCTTC

J: TRBJ2-7
size: few
V: TRBV2
D: -
CDR3: CASSFGASGNEQYF
DNA: TGTGCCAGCAGTTTTGGGGCCTCAGGGAACGAGCAGTACTTC

J: TRBJ1-6
size: many
V: TRBV9
D: -
CDR3: CASSVVYNSPLHF
DNA: TGTGCCAGCAGCGTAGTGTATAATTCACCCCTCCACTTT

J: TRBJ1-2
size: few
V: TRBV7-9
D: TRBD1
CDR3: CASSQEGDRANYGYTF
DNA: TGTGCCAGCAGCCAAGAGGGGGACAGGGCTAACTATGGCTACACCTTC

J: TRBJ2-5
size: -
V: TRBV7-2
D: TRBD2
CDR3: CASSLNSGGARETQYF
DNA: TGTGCCAGCAGCCTAAACTCCGGGGGGGCTCGGGAGACCCAGTACTTC

J: TRBJ2-7
size: many
V: TRBV20-1
D: TRBD1
CDR3: CSASGQGFYEQYF
DNA: TGCAGTGCGTCGGGACAGGGGTTCTACGAGCAGTACTTC

J: TRBJ2-7
size: -
V: TRBV25-1
D: TRBD1
CDR3: CASSSPGTGGDYEQYF
DNA: TGTGCCAGCAGTTCCCCGGGGACAGGGGGGGACTACGAGCAGTACTTC

J: TRBJ1-3
size: many
V: TRBV10-3
D: -
CDR3: CAISESSARYSGNTIYF
DNA: TGTGCCATCAGTGAGTCCTCCGCCCGGTACTCTGGAAACACCATATATTTT

J: TRBJ2-7
size: -
V: TRBV11-2
D: TRBD1
CDR3: CTSSPGQAYEQYF
DNA: TGTACCAGCAGCCCTGGACAGGCCTACGAGCAGTACTTC

J: TRBJ2-7
size: -
V: TRBV20-1
D: -
CDR3: CSAGSRTYYEQYF
DNA: TGCAGTGCTGGTTCCAGGACATACTACGAGCAGTACTTC

J: TRBJ2-7
size: -
V: TRBV7-9
D: -
CDR3: CASSRRGAAVVDEQYF
DNA: TGTGCCAGCAGCCGTAGAGGGGCGGCCGTGGTTGACGAGCAGTACTTC

J: TRBJ1-6
size: -
V: TRBV10-3
D: TRBD1
CDR3: CAIRTGYGSPLHF
DNA: TGTGCCATCAGGACAGGGTATGGCTCACCCCTCCACTTT

J: TRBJ1-3
size: once
V: TRBV10-2
D: -
CDR3: CASSGSGGSGNTIYF
DNA: TGCGCCAGCAGTGGGTCCGGGGGCTCTGGAAACACCATATATTTT

J: TRBJ1-5
size: many
V: TRBV10-2
D: -
CDR3: CASGYSGQPQHF
DNA: TGCGCCAGCGGGTACAGCGGTCAGCCCCAGCATTTT

J: TRBJ1-2
size: many
V: TRBV7-9
D: -
CDR3: CASSSGTALRGYTF
DNA: TGTGCCAGCAGCTCAGGGACCGCCCTACGGGGCTACACCTTC

J: TRBJ2-7
size: few
V: TRBV7-9
D: -
CDR3: CASSLNPRVQSYEQYF
DNA: TGTGCCAGCAGCTTAAACCCAAGGGTCCAATCCTACGAGCAGTACTTC

J: TRBJ2-3
size: -
V: TRBV29-1
D: -
CDR3: CSVGRDTQYF
DNA: TGCAGCGTTGGAAGAGATACGCAGTATTTT

J: TRBJ2-5
size: many
V: TRBV2
D: -
CDR3: CASSKGQTTGETQYF
DNA: TGTGCCAGCAGTAAAGGACAGACTACCGGAGAGACCCAGTACTTC

J: TRBJ1-2
size: -
V: TRBV7-9
D: -
CDR3: CASSLLGVNYGYTF
DNA: TGTGCCAGCAGTTTATTAGGGGTTAACTATGGCTACACCTTC

J: TRBJ2-2
size: -
V: TRBV19
D: TRBD1
CDR3: CASIDRGRNTGELFF
DNA: TGTGCCAGTATCGACAGGGGGCGTAACACCGGGGAGCTGTTTTTT

J: TRBJ2-5
size: -
V: TRBV7-9
D: TRBD1
CDR3: CASSTDRGPRREETQYF
DNA: TGTGCCAGCAGCACGGACAGGGGGCCACGCCGGGAAGAGACCCAGTACTTC

J: TRBJ2-2
size: -
V: TRBV25-1
D: -
CDR3: CASSYGTLFTAGELFF
DNA: TGTGCCAGCAGTTACGGGACGCTCTTTACCGCCGGGGAGCTGTTTTTT

J: TRBJ1-4
size: -
V: TRBV29-1
D: -
CDR3: CSPAEANEKLFF
DNA: TGCAGCCCAGCCGAGGCTAATGAAAAACTGTTTTTT

J: TRBJ2-7
size: many
V: TRBV29-1
D: TRBD1
CDR3: CSVIIQGASNEQYF
DNA: TGCAGCGTGATTATACAGGGGGCGTCTAACGAGCAGTACTTC

J: TRBJ1-2
size: -
V: TRBV7-9
D: TRBD1
CDR3: CASSPGTGVITF
DNA: TGTGCCAGCAGCCCCGGGACAGGGGTGATAACCTTC

J: TRBJ1-1
size: many
V: TRBV7-6
D: TRBD1
CDR3: CASSSTGNPHEAFF
DNA: TGTGCCAGCAGCTCGACAGGGAACCCTCATGAAGCTTTCTTT

J: TRBJ2-7
size: few
V: TRBV11-2
D: -
CDR3: CASSLGGRAGTYEQYF
DNA: TGTGCCAGCAGCTTAGGGGGACGGGCAGGTACCTACGAGCAGTACTTC

J: TRBJ2-5
size: many
V: TRBV10-3
D: TRBD2
CDR3: CAISRRGGDIEETQYF
DNA: TGTGCCATCAGTAGACGGGGGGGGGACATTGAAGAGACCCAGTACTTC

J: TRBJ1-4
size: many
V: TRBV9
D: TRBD1
CDR3: CASSKAGGEKLFF
DNA: TGTGCCAGCAGCAAGGCAGGGGGTGAAAAACTGTTTTTT

J: TRBJ1-5
size: -
V: TRBV25-1
D: -
CDR3: CASKGQSDYQPQHF
DNA: TGTGCCAGCAAAGGACAGTCCGACTATCAGCCCCAGCATTTT

J: TRBJ1-2
size: -
V: TRBV2
D: -
CDR3: CASSDRLAYTF
DNA: TGTGCCAGCAGTGACAGGTTAGCCTACACCTTC

J: TRBJ2-7
size: -
V: TRBV24-1
D: -
CDR3: CATSDPGTAANGEQYF
DNA: TGTGCCACCAGTGACCCCGGGACTGCGGCTAACGGCGAGCAGTACTTC

J: TRBJ2-5
size: few
V: TRBV9
D: TRBD2
CDR3: CASSLVGLAGVQETQYF
DNA: TGTGCCAGCAGTTTAGTAGGACTAGCGGGAGTCCAAGAGACCCAGTACTTC

J: TRBJ1-3
size: once
V: TRBV19
D: -
CDR3: CASTPGSPLTGNTIYF
DNA: TGTGCCAGTACTCCCGGCAGCCCGCTTACTGGAAACACCATATATTTT

J: TRBJ1-4
size: few
V: TRBV15
D: -
CDR3: CATSRDFIGGPVPKLFF
DNA: TGTGCCACCAGCAGAGATTTTATTGGGGGGCCAGTCCCAAAACTGTTTTTT